A single sample is the source of the 4 T cell receptor beta chains below, sequenced in a study of blood T cell repertoires in COVID-19. The assay was immunoSEQ multiplex PCR, and TCRdb's table has in-frame clones only and misses some. The data show around 370,000 clones, more than 75% seen once. The sample consisted of PBMCs or T cells enriched from blood (not recorded which). All receptors derive from a woman aged 18-29 years who had recovered from COVID-19.

V is TRBV5-5 and J is TRBJ2-3; TRBD2 is a possible D gene (5 bases). Per the germline V gene, CDR1 is SGHKS and CDR2 is YYEKEE (reference sequence). The CDR3 sequence is 14 residues long. V lost 2 bases and J lost 1, with 8 bases in between. As DNA, the CDR3 is TGTGCCAGCAGCTTTCCCGGGGGCACAGATACGCAGTATTTT. Translated, it gives CASSFPGGTDTQYF.

The V call is TRBV10-3, the J call TRBJ1-6; possible D gene TRBD1, 5 bases. Trimming removed 3 bases at V and 7 bases at J, with 10 bases between. The CDR3 is 14 residues long. Germline CDR1 reads ENHRY; CDR2 reads SYGVKD. CDR3 bases: TGTGCCATCAGTGATTCAGGGTCCAATTCACCCCTCCACTTT. It specifies CAISDSGSNSPLHF.

This rearrangement joins TRBV6-5 to TRBJ1-2, with TRBD1 matching 8 bases. The CDR3 runs 12 residues. Germline V gene data show CDR1 as MNHEY and CDR2 as SVGAGI. The ends lost 7 bases at V and 8 bases at J; junction bases unmatched: 6. The CDR3 protein is CASTSGGRGYTF. The DNA of the CDR3 is TGTGCCAGCACCTCAGGGGGCCGAGGCTACACCTTC.

The chain uses TRBV3-1 (or the pseudogene TRBV3-2) and TRBJ2-5; 13 nucleotides align to TRBD2. Per germline, CDR1 LGHDT and CDR2 YNNKEL (reference sequence). CDR3 length equals 18 residues. V trimming: 3 bases; J trimming: 2 bases; junction bases outside the gene matches: 9. The CDR3 DNA sequence: TGTGCCAGCAGCCACGGACTAGCGGGGGCCTCGAGGCAAGAGACCCAGTACTTC. Its translation is CASSHGLAGASRQETQYF.